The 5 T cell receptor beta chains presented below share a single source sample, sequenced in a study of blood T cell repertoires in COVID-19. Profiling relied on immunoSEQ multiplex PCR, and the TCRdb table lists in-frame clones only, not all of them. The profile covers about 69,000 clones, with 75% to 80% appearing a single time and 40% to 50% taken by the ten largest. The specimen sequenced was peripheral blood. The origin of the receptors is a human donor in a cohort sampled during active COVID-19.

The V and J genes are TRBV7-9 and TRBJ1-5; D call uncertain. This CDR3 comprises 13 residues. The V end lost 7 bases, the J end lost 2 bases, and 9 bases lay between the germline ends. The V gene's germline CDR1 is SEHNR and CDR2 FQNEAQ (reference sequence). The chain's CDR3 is CASNNRGNQPQHF. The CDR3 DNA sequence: TGTGCCAGCAACAACCGTGGCAATCAGCCCCAGCATTTT.

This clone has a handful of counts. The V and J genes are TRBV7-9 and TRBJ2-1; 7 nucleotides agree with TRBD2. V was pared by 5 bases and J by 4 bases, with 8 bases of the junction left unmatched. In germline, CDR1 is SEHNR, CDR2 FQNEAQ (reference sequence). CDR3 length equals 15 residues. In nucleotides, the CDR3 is TGTGCCAGCAGCCAGGCTGCGGGAGCTTACAATGAGCAGTTCTTC. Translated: CASSQAAGAYNEQFF.

The CDR3 DNA reads as TGTGCCAGCAGTCCCAGGGCCCGCATCTACGAGCAGTACTTC. Translating gives CASSPRARIYEQYF. The rearrangement uses TRBV13 and TRBJ2-7, with D possibly being TRBD1 (5 bases). The germline V gene encodes CDR1 PRHDT and CDR2 FYEKMQ (reference sequence). The CDR3 contains 14 residues. V was pared by 6 bases and J by 3 bases, with 15 bases between.

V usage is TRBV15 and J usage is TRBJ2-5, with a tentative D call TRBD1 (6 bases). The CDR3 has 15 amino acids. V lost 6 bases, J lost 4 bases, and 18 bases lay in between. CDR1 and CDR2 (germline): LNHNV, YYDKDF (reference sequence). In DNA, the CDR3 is TGTGCCACCAGGAAAGCAAGGGGGTGGGGAGAGACCCAGTACTTC. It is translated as CATRKARGWGETQYF. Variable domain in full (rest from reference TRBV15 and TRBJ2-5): DAMVIQNPRYQVTQFGKPVTLSCSQTLNHNVMYWYQQKSSQAPKLLFHYYDKDFNNEADTPDNFQSRRPNTSFCFLDIRSPGLGDTAMYLCATRKARGWGETQYFGPGTRLLVL.

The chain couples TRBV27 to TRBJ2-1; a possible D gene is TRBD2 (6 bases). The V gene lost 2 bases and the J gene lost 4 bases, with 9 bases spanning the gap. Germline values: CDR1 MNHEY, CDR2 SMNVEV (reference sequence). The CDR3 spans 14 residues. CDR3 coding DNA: TGTGCCAGCAGTTTAGGGGGGAGGTACAATGAGCAGTTCTTC. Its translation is CASSLGGRYNEQFF.